This TCR beta chain was profiled in a study of regulatory T cells in long-lasting Graves disease. iRepertoire HTBI primers and Arm-PCR of CDR3 regions built TCR beta libraries. TCRdb passed the multiplex PCR reads through MiXCR, listing each CDR3 protein once. In the table there are 410,000 or so distinct CDR3 sequences, under 15% of which are singletons. This clonotype showed up just a few times. The germline V gene encodes CDR1 DFQATT and CDR2 SNEGSKA (reference sequence). The CDR3 spans 13 residues. The V end lost 4 bases, the J end lost 6 bases, and 13 bases lay between the germline ends. The time point here: newly diagnosed GD, antithyroid drugs for less than 3 months. RNA extracted from PBMCs served as the sequencing template. This sample also belongs to another study, concerning T cells in Graves' hyperthyroidism and ophthalmopathy.

The TCR originated in a woman between 25 and 40 years old with Graves disease. The sequencing here drew on peripheral blood mononuclear cells (PBMCs), taken at new diagnosis, from a patient treated with antithyroid drugs. The genes are TRBV20-1 and TRBJ2-1; D might be TRBD1 or TRBD2, each matching 5 bases. The CDR3 DNA follows: TGCAGTGCTACACGGGACCGACTCAATGAGCAGTTCTTC. It translates to CSATRDRLNEQFF.